The 2 T cell receptor beta chains below were found in one sample sequenced in a study of T cell responses to AZD1222 COVID-19 vaccine. The protocol was immunoSEQ multiplex PCR, while the TCRdb copy is restricted to in-frame clones and leaves out a portion. The table lists fewer than 120,000 clones, roughly four fifths of them singletons. Specimen: peripheral blood, collected on day 0 of AZD1222 vaccination. The receptors shown here come from an adult in good health.

The chain employs TRBV5-4 and TRBJ1-1; the D gene is possibly TRBD1 (5 bases). The CDR3 covers 15 residues. Trimming cost V 2 bases and J 0 bases, with 11 bases left between them. Germline V lookup: CDR1 SGHNT, CDR2 YYREEE (reference sequence). CDR3 in DNA: TGTGCCAGCAGCTTTGGGCAGGGAGTGAACACTGAAGCTTTCTTT. Amino acids: CASSFGQGVNTEAFF.

V is TRBV19 and J is TRBJ1-3, with D perhaps matching TRBD1 (5 bases). Germline lookup yields CDR1 LNHDA and CDR2 SQIVND (reference sequence). V was clipped by 4 bases and J by 1 base, with 14 bases between them. The CDR3 is 16 residues long. CDR3 region: CASSSGRGTSGNTIYF. The DNA of the CDR3 is TGTGCCAGTAGTAGCGGTCGTGGGACGTCTGGAAACACCATATATTTT. Complete variable domain (other parts from reference TRBV19 and TRBJ1-3): DGGITQSPKYLFRKEGQNVTLSCEQNLNHDAMYWYRQDPGQGLRLIYYSQIVNDFQKGDIAEGYSVSREKKESFPLTVTSAQKNPTAFYLCASSSGRGTSGNTIYFGEGSWLTVV.